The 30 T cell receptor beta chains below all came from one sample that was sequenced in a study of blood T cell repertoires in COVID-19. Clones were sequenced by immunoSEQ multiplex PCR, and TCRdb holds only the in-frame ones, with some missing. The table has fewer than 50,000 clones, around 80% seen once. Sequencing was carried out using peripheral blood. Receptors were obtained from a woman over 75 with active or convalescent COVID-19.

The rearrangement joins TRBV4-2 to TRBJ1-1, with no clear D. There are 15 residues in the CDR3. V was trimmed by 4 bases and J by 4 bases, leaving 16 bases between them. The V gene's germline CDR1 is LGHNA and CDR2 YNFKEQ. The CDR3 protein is CASSPGEGPVTEAFF. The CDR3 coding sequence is TGTGCCAGCAGCCCTGGGGAGGGCCCGGTCACTGAAGCTTTCTTT.

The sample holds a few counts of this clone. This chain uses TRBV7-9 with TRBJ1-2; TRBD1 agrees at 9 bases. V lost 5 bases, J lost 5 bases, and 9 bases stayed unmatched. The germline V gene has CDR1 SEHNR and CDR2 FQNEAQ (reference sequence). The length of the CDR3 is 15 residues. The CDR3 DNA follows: TGTGCCAGCAGCCCTTTACAGGGGGCAGGATATGGCTACACCTTC. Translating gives CASSPLQGAGYGYTF.

The CDR3 is CASRIAGGDTQYF. In DNA form, the CDR3 reads TGTGCCAGCAGGATAGCGGGAGGAGATACGCAGTATTTT. The chain couples TRBV6-6 to TRBJ2-3; 10 positions match TRBD2. CDR1 and CDR2 from the germline V gene are MNHNY and SVGAGI (reference sequence). Trimming took 6 bases from V and 5 from J; bases not matched to a gene: 2. This CDR3 has 13 residues.

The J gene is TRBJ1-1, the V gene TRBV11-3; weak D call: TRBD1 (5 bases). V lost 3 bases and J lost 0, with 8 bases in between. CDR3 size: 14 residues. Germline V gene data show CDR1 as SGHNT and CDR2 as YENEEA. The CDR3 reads CASSLGGVNTEAFF. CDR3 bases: TGTGCCAGCAGCTTGGGGGGGGTGAACACTGAAGCTTTCTTT.

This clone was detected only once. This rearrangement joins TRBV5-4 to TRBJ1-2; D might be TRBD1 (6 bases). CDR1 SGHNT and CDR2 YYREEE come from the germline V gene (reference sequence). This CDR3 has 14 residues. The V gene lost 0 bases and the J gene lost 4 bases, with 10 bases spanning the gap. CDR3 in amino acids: CASSLEDRSYGYTF. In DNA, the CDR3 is TGTGCCAGCAGCTTGGAAGACAGGTCCTATGGCTACACCTTC.

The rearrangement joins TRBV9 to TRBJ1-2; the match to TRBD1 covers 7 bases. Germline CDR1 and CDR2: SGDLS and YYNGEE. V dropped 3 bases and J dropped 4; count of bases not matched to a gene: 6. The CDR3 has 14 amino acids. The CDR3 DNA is TGTGCCAGCAGCGGGGGACAGACCGTCTATGGCTACACCTTC. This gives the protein CASSGGQTVYGYTF.

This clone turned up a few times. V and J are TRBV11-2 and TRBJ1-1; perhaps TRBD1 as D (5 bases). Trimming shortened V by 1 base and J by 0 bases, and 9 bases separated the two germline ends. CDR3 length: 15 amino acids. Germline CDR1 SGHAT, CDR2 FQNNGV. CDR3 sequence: CASSLGQNMNTEAFF. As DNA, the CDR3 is TGTGCCAGCAGCTTAGGACAGAACATGAACACTGAAGCTTTCTTT.

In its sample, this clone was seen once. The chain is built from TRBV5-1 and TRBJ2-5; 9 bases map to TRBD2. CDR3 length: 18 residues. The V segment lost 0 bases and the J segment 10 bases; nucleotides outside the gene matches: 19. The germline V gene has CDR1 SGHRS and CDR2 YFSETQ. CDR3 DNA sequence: TGCGCCAGCAGCTTGGCCTCGCTGTTGGCTAGCGGGAATGGAGGCCAGTACTTC. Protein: CASSLASLLASGNGGQYF.

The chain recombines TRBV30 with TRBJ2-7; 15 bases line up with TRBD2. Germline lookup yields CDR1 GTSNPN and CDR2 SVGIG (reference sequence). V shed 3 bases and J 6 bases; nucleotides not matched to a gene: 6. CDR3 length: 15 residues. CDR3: CAWSRPGLAGGEQYF. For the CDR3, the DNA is TGTGCCTGGAGCAGACCGGGACTAGCGGGAGGCGAGCAGTACTTC.

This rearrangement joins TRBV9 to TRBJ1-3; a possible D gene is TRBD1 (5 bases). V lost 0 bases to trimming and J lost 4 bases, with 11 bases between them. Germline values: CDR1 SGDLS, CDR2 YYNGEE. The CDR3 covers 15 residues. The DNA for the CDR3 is TGTGCCAGCAGCGTAGAGGGCAGGGTAGGAAACACCATATATTTT. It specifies CASSVEGRVGNTIYF.

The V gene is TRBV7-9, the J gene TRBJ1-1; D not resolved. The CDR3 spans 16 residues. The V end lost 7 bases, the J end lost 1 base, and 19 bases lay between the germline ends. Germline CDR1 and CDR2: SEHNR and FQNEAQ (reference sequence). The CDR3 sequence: CASIPLEGIRNTEAFF. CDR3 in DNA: TGTGCCAGCATCCCCTTAGAGGGTATACGGAACACTGAAGCTTTCTTT.

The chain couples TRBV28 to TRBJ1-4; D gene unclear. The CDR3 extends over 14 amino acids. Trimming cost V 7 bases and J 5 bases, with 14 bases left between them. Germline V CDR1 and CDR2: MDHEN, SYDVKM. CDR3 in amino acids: CASTEDVGNEKLFF. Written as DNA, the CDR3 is TGTGCCAGCACCGAGGATGTCGGGAATGAAAAACTGTTTTTT.

CDR3: CASSDSERWRGNEKLFF. DNA of the CDR3: TGTGCCAGCAGTGACTCAGAGAGATGGAGGGGTAATGAAAAACTGTTTTTT. This chain joins TRBV6-4 and TRBJ1-4, with a weak D call TRBD1 (5 bases). The CDR3 has 17 amino acids. V was shortened by 0 bases and J by 4 bases, with 15 bases between the two germline ends. Germline lookup yields CDR1 MRHNA and CDR2 SNTAGT.

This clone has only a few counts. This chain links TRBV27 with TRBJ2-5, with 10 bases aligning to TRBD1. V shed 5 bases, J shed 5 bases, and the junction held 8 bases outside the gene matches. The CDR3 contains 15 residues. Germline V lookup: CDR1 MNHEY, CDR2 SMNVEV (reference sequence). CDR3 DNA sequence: TGTGCCAGCAGTGAAACCGACAGGGGGCGGGAGACCCAGTACTTC. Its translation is CASSETDRGRETQYF.

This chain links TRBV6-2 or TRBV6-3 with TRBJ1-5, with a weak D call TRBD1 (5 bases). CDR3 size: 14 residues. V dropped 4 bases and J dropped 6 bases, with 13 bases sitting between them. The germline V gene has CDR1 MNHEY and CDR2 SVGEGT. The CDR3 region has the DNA TGTGCCAGCAGTTTGGAGGGGATGTTTCAGCCCCAGCATTTT. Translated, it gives CASSLEGMFQPQHF.

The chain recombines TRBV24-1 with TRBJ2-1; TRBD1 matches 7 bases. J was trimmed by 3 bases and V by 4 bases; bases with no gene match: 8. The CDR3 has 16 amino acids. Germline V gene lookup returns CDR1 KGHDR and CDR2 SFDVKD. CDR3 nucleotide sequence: TGTGCCACCAGTGACGTGGGACAGATAAGCTACAATGAGCAGTTCTTC. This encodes CATSDVGQISYNEQFF.

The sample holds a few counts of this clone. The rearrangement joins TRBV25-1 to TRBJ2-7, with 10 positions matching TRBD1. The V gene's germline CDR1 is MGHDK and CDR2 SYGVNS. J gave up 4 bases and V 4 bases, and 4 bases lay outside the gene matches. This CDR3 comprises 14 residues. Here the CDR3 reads CASSAQDRGYEQYF. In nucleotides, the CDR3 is TGTGCCAGCAGTGCGCAGGACAGGGGGTACGAGCAGTACTTC.

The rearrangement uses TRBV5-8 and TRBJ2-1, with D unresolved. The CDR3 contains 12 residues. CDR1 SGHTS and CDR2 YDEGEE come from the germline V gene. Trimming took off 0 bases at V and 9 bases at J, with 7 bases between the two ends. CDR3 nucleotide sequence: TGTGCCAGCAGCTTGGCCCTCGGTGAGCAGTTCTTC. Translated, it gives CASSLALGEQFF.

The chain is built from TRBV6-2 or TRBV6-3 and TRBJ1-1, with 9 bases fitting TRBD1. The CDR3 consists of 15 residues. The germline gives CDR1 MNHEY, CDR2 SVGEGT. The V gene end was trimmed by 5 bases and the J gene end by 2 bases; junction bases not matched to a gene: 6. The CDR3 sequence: CASSQQGASNTEAFF. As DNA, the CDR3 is TGTGCCAGCAGTCAACAGGGGGCCAGTAACACTGAAGCTTTCTTT.

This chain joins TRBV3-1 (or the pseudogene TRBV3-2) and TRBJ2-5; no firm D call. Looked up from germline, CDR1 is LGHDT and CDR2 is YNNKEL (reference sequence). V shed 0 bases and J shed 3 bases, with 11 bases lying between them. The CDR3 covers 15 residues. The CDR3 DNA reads TGTGCCAGCAGCCAAGAACGACTCACTAAAGAGACCCAGTACTTC. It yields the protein CASSQERLTKETQYF.

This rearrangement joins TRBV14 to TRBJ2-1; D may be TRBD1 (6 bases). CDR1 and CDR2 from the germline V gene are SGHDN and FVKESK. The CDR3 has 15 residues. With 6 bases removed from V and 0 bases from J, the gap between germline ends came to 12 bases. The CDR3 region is CASSPTGLSYNEQFF. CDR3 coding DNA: TGTGCCAGCAGTCCCACAGGGCTCTCCTACAATGAGCAGTTCTTC. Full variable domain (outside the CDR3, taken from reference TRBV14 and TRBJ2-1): EAGVTQFPSHSVIEKGQTVTLRCDPISGHDNLYWYRRVMGKEIKFLLHFVKESKQDESGMPNNRFLAERTGGTYSTLKVQPAELEDSGVYFCASSPTGLSYNEQFFGPGTRLTVL.

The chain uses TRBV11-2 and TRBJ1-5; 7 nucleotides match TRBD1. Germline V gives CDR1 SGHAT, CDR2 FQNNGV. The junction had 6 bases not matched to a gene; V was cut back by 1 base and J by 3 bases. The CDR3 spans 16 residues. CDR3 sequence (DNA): TGTGCCAGCAGCTTAGGCCTGACAGGGAACAATCAGCCCCAGCATTTT. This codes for CASSLGLTGNNQPQHF.

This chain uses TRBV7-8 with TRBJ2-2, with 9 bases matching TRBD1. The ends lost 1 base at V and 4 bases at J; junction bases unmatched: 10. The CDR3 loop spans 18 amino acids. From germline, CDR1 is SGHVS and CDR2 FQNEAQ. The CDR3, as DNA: TGTGCCAGCAGCTTAGGGGGAAGGACAGGGGCTATCACCGGGGAGCTGTTTTTT. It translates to CASSLGGRTGAITGELFF.

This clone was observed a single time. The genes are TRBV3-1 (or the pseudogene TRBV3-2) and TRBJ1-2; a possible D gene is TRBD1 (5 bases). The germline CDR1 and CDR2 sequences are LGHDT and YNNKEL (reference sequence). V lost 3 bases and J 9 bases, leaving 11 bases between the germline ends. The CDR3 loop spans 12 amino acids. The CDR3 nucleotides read TGTGCCAGCAGCCAGGGACTAAGAAGCTACACCTTC. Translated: CASSQGLRSYTF.

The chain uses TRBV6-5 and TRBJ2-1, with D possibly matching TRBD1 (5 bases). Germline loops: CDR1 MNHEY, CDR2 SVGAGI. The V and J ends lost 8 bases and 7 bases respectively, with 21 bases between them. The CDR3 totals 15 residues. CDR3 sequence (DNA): TGTGCCAGCCTAGGTGGGGCCTCCCCCGGGAATGAGCAGTTCTTC. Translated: CASLGGASPGNEQFF.

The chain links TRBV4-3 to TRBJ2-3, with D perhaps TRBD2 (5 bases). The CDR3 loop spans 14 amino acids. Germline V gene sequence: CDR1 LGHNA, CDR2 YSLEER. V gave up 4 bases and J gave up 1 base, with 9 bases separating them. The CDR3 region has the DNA TGCGCCAGCAGCCGAGGACTGGGCACAGATACGCAGTATTTT. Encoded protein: CASSRGLGTDTQYF.

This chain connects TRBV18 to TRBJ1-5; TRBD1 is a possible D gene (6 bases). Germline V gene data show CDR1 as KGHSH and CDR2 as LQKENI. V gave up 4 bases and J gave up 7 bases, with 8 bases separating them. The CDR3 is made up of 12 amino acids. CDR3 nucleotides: TGTGCCAGCTCACAGGGGGACCAGCCCCAGCATTTT. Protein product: CASSQGDQPQHF.

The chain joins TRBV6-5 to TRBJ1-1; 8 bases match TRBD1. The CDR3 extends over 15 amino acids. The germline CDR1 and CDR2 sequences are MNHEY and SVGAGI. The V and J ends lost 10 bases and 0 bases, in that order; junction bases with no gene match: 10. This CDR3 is CATEDRGRLNTEAFF. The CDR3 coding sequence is TGTGCCACCGAAGACAGGGGCCGACTGAACACTGAAGCTTTCTTT.

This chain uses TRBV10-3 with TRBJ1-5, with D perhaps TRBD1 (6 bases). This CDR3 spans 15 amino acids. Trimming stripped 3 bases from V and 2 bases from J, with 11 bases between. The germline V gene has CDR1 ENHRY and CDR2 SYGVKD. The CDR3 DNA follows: TGTGCCATCAGTGAAAGAGGGGGGGGCAATCAGCCCCAGCATTTT. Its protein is CAISERGGGNQPQHF.

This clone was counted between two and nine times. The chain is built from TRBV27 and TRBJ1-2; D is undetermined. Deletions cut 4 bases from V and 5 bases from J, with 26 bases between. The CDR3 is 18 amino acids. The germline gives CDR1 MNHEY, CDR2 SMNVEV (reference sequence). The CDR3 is CASSSAPGYAAWTYGYTF. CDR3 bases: TGTGCCAGCAGTTCGGCACCCGGGTATGCTGCTTGGACTTATGGCTACACCTTC.